A selection of T cell receptor beta chains follows, all from one sample in a study of graft-versus-host responses after intestinal transplantation. Sequencing used immunoSEQ multiplex PCR; TCRdb keeps in-frame clones, though not all of them. The data hold some 100,000 clones, with approximately 84% observed a single time. No cognate antigen is known for these TCRs. This specimen was unstimulated CD4+ T cells sorted from spleen or lymph node cells, taken before transplant. Receptors originate from a human donor who was the organ donor for an intestinal transplant. Each CDR3 is given with its conserved first and last residue. Fields, in order: J gene, V gene, D gene, clone size, CDR3 DNA, CDR3 protein. The D gene is left open where the match is weak. Clone size is stated in some rows and not others, as once, few, many or a class when expanded.

>TRBJ1-4|TRBV5-1|TRBD1|.
TGCGCCAGCAGCCCTCGTACAGGGGGCGGTGAAAAACTGTTTTTT
CASSPRTGGGEKLFF
>TRBJ2-3|TRBV7-3|.|.
TGTGCCAGCAGCCTGGGGCCGGGCGCTAGCACAGATACGCAGTATTTT
CASSLGPGASTDTQYF
>TRBJ1-5|TRBV19|.|.
TGTGCCAGTAGTCCCCGTTGGCAAAGCAATCAGCCCCAGCATTTT
CASSPRWQSNQPQHF
>TRBJ2-5|TRBV10-3|TRBD2|.
TGTGCCAGCTCTATGAGGGGACTAGCGGGGGGGCAAGAGACCCAGTACTTC
CASSMRGLAGGQETQYF
>TRBJ1-1|TRBV11-1|.|.
TGTGCCAGCAGCCGCGACAAAGGGGTGCGGAACACTGAAGCTTTCTTT
CASSRDKGVRNTEAFF
>TRBJ2-5|TRBV6-1|.|.
TGTGCCAGCAGTTCGGACGGCCGGGCCCAGTACTTC
CASSSDGRAQYF
>TRBJ2-1|TRBV18|.|.
TGTGCCAGCTCACCACCAATTCCCTTCTCCTACAATGAGCAGTTCTTC
CASSPPIPFSYNEQFF
>TRBJ1-6|TRBV28|.|few
TGTGCCAGCAGTTTACTGTTATCACCCCTCCACTTT
CASSLLLSPLHF
>TRBJ2-5|TRBV28|.|.
TGTGCCAGCAGGGATTGGACAGAGACCCAGTACTTC
CASRDWTETQYF
>TRBJ2-3|TRBV4-2|.|.
TGTGCCAGCAGCCAAGTCGACCCCTCCGCAAGCACAGATACGCAGTATTTT
CASSQVDPSASTDTQYF
>TRBJ1-2|TRBV15|.|.
TGTGCCACCAGCAGACTAGCTAAAGGGGGTGTGATAGGCTACACCTTC
CATSRLAKGGVIGYTF
>TRBJ1-5|TRBV19|.|.
TGTGCCAGTAGTATAGAACAGGGTTATAATCAGCCCCAGCATTTT
CASSIEQGYNQPQHF
>TRBJ1-6|TRBV18|.|.
TGTGCCAGCTCACCAGGGAATTGGAATTCACCCCTCCACTTT
CASSPGNWNSPLHF
>TRBJ1-2|TRBV7-2|.|once
TGTGCCAGCAGCACATACAGGGATGGCTACACCTTC
CASSTYRDGYTF
>TRBJ2-7|TRBV28|.|.
TGTGCCAGCAGTTTAGGTTGGAGGGGCTACGAGCAGTACTTC
CASSLGWRGYEQYF
>TRBJ1-5|TRBV5-5|.|.
TGTGCCAGCAGCCCGCGGTCCGGGTATAGCAATCAGCCCCAGCATTTT
CASSPRSGYSNQPQHF
>TRBJ2-7|TRBV27|.|.
TGTGCCAGCAGTTTATCAGGGGGTGGGACCGAGCAGTACTTC
CASSLSGGGTEQYF
>TRBJ2-7|TRBV28|.|.
TGTGCCAGCAGTTTATACTACGAGCAGTACTTC
CASSLYYEQYF
>TRBJ2-5|TRBV6-5|.|.
TGTGCCAGCAGTTTTGAAAGATCGGGTTCGACCCAGTACTTC
CASSFERSGSTQYF
>TRBJ1-6|TRBV23-1|TRBD1|.
TGCGCCAGCAGTCTGGAGGGACAGCTAAGCTCCTATAATTCACCCCTCCACTTT
CASSLEGQLSSYNSPLHF
>TRBJ2-1|TRBV6-5|TRBD2|.
TGTGCCAGCAGTCCCGGGCTAGCGGACCTAAATGAGCAGTTCTTC
CASSPGLADLNEQFF
>TRBJ2-5|TRBV4-1|TRBD2|.
TGCGCCAGCAGCCACCTCGGACTAGCGGGGGGGCGGGGACCACAAGAGACCCAGTACTTC
CASSHLGLAGGRGPQETQYF
>TRBJ2-1|TRBV7-3|TRBD2|.
TGTGCCAGCAGCCCATCGCGGGGGGCATGGAATGAGCAGTTCTTC
CASSPSRGAWNEQFF
>TRBJ1-1|TRBV2|.|.
TGTGCCAGCTCCCCGACAGTCATGAACACTGAAGCTTTCTTT
CASSPTVMNTEAFF
>TRBJ1-5|TRBV7-9|TRBD1|.
TGTGCCAGCAGTGGACAGGGTGCCAACCAGCCCCAGCATTTT
CASSGQGANQPQHF
>TRBJ1-2|TRBV7-9|.|.
TGTGCCAGCAGCTTAGAAGCTCCTTTCTATGGCTACACCTTC
CASSLEAPFYGYTF
>TRBJ2-3|TRBV19|TRBD1|.
TGTGCCAGTAGTAGTCGACAGGGGGTTTTCACAGATACGCAGTATTTT
CASSSRQGVFTDTQYF
>TRBJ2-1|TRBV5-4|.|.
TGTGCCAGCAGCTTGGGTCAGGGGCAGTTCTTC
CASSLGQGQFF
>TRBJ1-3|TRBV5-5|.|.
TGTGCCAGCAGCTTGGTGCAGACAGACACTGGAAACACCATATATTTT
CASSLVQTDTGNTIYF
>TRBJ2-3|TRBV6-5|.|.
TGTGCCAGCAGTTACTTGGATACGCAGTATTTT
CASSYLDTQYF
>TRBJ2-1|TRBV2|.|.
TGTGCCAGCAGGTTCGACGGGGGCAGCTCCTACAATGAGCAGTTCTTC
CASRFDGGSSYNEQFF
>TRBJ2-1|TRBV5-1|.|.
TGCGCCAGCGGGGGATACTACAATGAGCAGTTCTTC
CASGGYYNEQFF
>TRBJ2-5|TRBV30|TRBD1|.
TGTGCCTGGGACCGGACAGGGAAAGAGACCCAGTACTTC
CAWDRTGKETQYF
>TRBJ2-1|TRBV5-1|TRBD2|.
TGCGCCAGCAGCTTACTAGCGGATGAGCAGTTCTTC
CASSLLADEQFF
>TRBJ2-1|TRBV7-9|.|once
TGTGCCAGCAACGCACCGGGGGAGGCCTCCAATGAGCAGTTCTTC
CASNAPGEASNEQFF